These 7 T cell receptor beta chains came from one sample sequenced in a study of cytomegalovirus exposure and HLA in healthy donors. The PCR employed 60 Vbeta primers together with 13 Jbeta primers. The table came from immunoSEQ multiplex PCR; TCRdb's copy has only in-frame clones and leaves some out. The sample includes 70,000 to 85,000 clones, approximately 60% of them seen just once. The sequenced sample consisted of PBMCs. These receptors all stem from a male donor in good health and CMV-seropositive.

This clone occurred many times. The chain employs TRBV28 and TRBJ1-6, with TRBD1 identical over 8 bases. The CDR3 has 14 residues. Germline V CDR1 and CDR2: MDHEN, SYDVKM. V trimming: 6 bases; J trimming: 7 bases; junction bases outside the gene matches: 5. The CDR3 region has the DNA TGTGCCAGCAGAAGCAGACAGGGGAATTCACCCCTCCACTTT. It translates to CASRSRQGNSPLHF.

This chain joins TRBV5-4 and TRBJ2-1, with 7 nucleotides matching TRBD2. The trim removed 4 bases at V and 5 bases at J, leaving 12 bases unmatched. The CDR3 contains 16 residues. The germline gives CDR1 SGHNT, CDR2 YYREEE (reference sequence). CDR3 sequence: CASSRILLATDNEQFF. The CDR3 DNA reads as TGTGCCAGCAGCCGCATTCTACTAGCGACGGACAATGAGCAGTTCTTC.

The chain carries TRBV6-5 and TRBJ2-7; 7 bases fit TRBD1. J gave up 4 bases and V 6 bases, and 9 bases lay outside the gene matches. The CDR3 contains 14 residues. Germline V gene data show CDR1 as MNHEY and CDR2 as SVGAGI. The CDR3 region has the DNA TGTGCCAGCAGGCCGAGACAGGGCTATTACGAGCAGTACTTC. Amino acids: CASRPRQGYYEQYF.

The chain links TRBV28 to TRBJ1-5, with a tentative D call TRBD1 (6 bases). Germline V gene data show CDR1 as MDHEN and CDR2 as SYDVKM. The CDR3 extends over 13 amino acids. V dropped 6 bases and J dropped 0 bases, with 6 bases sitting between them. As DNA, the CDR3 is TGTGCCAGCAGAGGGGGTAGCAATCAGCCCCAGCATTTT. Its translation is CASRGGSNQPQHF.

This clone occurred a few times. V usage is TRBV29-1 and J usage is TRBJ1-2; possible D gene TRBD1, 6 bases. The germline V and J ends were trimmed by 4 bases and 7 bases, with 10 bases remaining between them. The CDR3 is 11 amino acids. Germline lookup yields CDR1 SQVTM and CDR2 ANQGSEA. CDR3 nucleotides: TGCAGCGTTGGACAGGTGCGTGGCTACACCTTC. As protein: CSVGQVRGYTF.

V usage is TRBV7-2 and J usage is TRBJ1-4; 7 bases agree with TRBD1. The CDR3 spans 14 residues. V gave up 5 bases and J gave up 10 bases; unmatched junction bases: 10. Germline V CDR1 and CDR2: SGHTA, FQGNSA. For the CDR3, the DNA is TGTGCCAGCAGCCCTGACAGGGTGGCGGCAAAACTGTTTTTT. Translated, it gives CASSPDRVAAKLFF.

V is TRBV7-2 and J is TRBJ2-7; the D gene is possibly TRBD2 (6 bases). The CDR3 sequence is 15 residues long. V dropped 5 bases and J dropped 2 bases, with 16 bases sitting between them. CDR1 and CDR2 from the germline V gene are SGHTA and FQGNSA. CDR3 loop: CASSAPGLATYEQYF. In DNA form, the CDR3 reads TGTGCCAGCAGCGCCCCGGGACTCGCCACCTACGAGCAGTACTTC.